This T cell receptor delta chain was captured in a study of gamma-delta chains in newborns, infants, children. Overall study context: Innate gammadelta T cells reportedly expand polyclonally right after birth, driven by microbial exposure, per the title.

CDR1 is GEAIGNYY, CDR2 EKD, per germline. This CDR3 spans 19 amino acids. Trimming stripped 0 bases from V and 0 bases from J, with 14 bases between. This clone has only a few counts. TCRdb records a much larger clone's protein for this DNA, with a difference at residue 10 that likely arises from a read error; the protein given is the translation of the DNA. TCRdb redid clone calling on the reads using CATT. The sample consists of 3,000 to 4,000 delta-chain clones, approximately 0.3% of them appearing once. Sequenced input: blood. V usage is TRDV2 and J usage is TRDJ3; a possible D gene is TRDD3 (6 bases). The receptor's source is a child who was a newborn, infant or young child, either healthy, febrile or measles-vaccinated (not recorded which). The DNA of the CDR3 is TGTGCCTGTGACACCGCGGGGGGACCAATCTCCTGGGACACCCGACAGATGTTTTTC. It translates to CACDTAGGPISWDTRQMFF.